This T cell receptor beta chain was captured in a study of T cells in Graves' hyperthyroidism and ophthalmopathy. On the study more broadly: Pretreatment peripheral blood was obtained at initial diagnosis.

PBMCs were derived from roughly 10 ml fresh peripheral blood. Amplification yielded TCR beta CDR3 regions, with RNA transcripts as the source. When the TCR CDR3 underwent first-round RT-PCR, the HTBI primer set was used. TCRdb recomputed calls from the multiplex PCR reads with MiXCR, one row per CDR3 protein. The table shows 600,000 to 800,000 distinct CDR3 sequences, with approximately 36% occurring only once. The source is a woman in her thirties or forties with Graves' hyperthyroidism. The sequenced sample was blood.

The CDR3 spells CSARDRGINYGYTF. Written as DNA, the CDR3 is TGCAGTGCTAGGGACAGGGGGATAAACTATGGCTACACCTTC. The chain couples TRBV20-1 to TRBJ1-2, with 10 bases aligning to TRBD1. V trimming: 3 bases; J trimming: 2 bases; junction bases outside the gene matches: 3. The CDR3 has 14 amino acids. The germline V gene encodes CDR1 DFQATT and CDR2 SNEGSKA (reference sequence).